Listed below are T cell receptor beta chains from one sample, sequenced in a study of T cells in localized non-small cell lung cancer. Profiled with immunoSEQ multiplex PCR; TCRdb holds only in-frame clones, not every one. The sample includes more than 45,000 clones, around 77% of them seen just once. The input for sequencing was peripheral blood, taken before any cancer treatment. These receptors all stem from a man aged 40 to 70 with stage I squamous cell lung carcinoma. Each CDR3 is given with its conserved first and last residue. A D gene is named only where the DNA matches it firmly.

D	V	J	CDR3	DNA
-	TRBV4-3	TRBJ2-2	CASSQESLTGREELFF	TGCGCCAGCAGCCAAGAATCCTTGACAGGAAGGGAGGAGCTGTTTTTT
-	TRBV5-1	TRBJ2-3	CASNRDPDTQYF	TGCGCCAGCAATCGGGACCCAGATACGCAGTATTTT
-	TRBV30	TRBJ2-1	CAWSDNNEQFF	TGTGCCTGGAGTGATAATAATGAGCAGTTCTTC
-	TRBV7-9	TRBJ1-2	CASSLGGSYGYTF	TGTGCCAGCAGCTTAGGAGGGTCATATGGCTACACCTTC
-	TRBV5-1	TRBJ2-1	CASSLDPGSTYNEQFF	TGCGCCAGCAGCTTGGACCCGGGTTCAACCTACAATGAGCAGTTCTTC
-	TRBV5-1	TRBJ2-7	CASSLPDTYEQYF	TGCGCCAGCAGCTTACCAGATACCTACGAGCAGTACTTC
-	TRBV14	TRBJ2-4	CASSIGPLRNIQYF	TGTGCCAGCAGCATTGGACCCCTACGAAACATTCAGTACTTC
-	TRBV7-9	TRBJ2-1	CASSLVLLDNEQFF	TGTGCCAGCAGCTTAGTTCTTTTAGACAATGAGCAGTTCTTC
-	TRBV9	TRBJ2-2	CASSVTGSPNTGELFF	TGTGCCAGCAGCGTAACGGGATCCCCGAACACCGGGGAGCTGTTTTTT
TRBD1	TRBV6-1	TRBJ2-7	CASKGQGNTYEQYF	TGTGCCAGCAAAGGACAGGGGAATACCTACGAGCAGTACTTC
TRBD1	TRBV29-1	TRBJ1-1	CSVVAGGGAESEAFF	TGCAGCGTTGTAGCAGGGGGGGGCGCGGAGAGTGAAGCTTTCTTT
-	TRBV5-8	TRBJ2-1	CASSYYNEQFF	TGTGCCAGCAGCTACTACAATGAGCAGTTCTTC